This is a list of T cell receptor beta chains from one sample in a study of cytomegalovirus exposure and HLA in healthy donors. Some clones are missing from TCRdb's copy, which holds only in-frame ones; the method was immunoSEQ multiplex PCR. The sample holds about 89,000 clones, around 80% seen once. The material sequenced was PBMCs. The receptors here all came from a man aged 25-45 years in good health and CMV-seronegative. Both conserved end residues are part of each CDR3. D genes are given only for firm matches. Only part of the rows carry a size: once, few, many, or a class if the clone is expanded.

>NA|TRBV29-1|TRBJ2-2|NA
TGCAGCGTTCGCGGGGACCCGATGAACACCGGGGAGCTGTTTTTT
CSVRGDPMNTGELFF
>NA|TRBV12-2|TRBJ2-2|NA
TGTGCAAGTCGCTTAGGTGCCCACGGGACAGGGGGAACCGGGGAGCTGTTTTTT
CASRLGAHGTGGTGELFF
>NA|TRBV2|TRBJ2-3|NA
TGTGCCAGCAGTGAAGCGCGGGGGCCCGTAGAAGTAGGAGTAAAGAACGTAGGGTGGGGTACGCAGTATTTT
CASSEARGPVEVGVKNVGWGTQYF
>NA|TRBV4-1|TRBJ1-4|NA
TGCGCCAGCAGCCAAGATCTCTTCGCTAATGAAAAACTGTTTTTT
CASSQDLFANEKLFF
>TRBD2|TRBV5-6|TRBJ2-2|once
TGTGCCAGCAGCTTGGAAGGTAGCGGGGTCAGAACCGGGGAGCTGTTTTTT
CASSLEGSGVRTGELFF
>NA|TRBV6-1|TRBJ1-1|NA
TGTGCCAGCACCCCGCAAAGGGGTAAGGTTGAAGCTTTCTTT
CASTPQRGKVEAFF
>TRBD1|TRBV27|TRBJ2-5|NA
TGTGCCACCCGAACGAGGGGGCTTGAGACCCAGTACTTC
CATRTRGLETQYF
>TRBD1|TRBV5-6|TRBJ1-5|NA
TGTGCCAGCAGCGCTGCGGGACAGGGTTGGAATCAGCCCCAGCATTTT
CASSAAGQGWNQPQHF
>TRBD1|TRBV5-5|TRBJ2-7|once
TGTGCCAGCAGCCTATTAGGACAGGGGGGGTACGAGCAGTACTTC
CASSLLGQGGYEQYF
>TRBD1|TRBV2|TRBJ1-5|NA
TGTGCCAGCCACTGGACAGGGGAATTGGGAAGAAGCAATCAGCCCCAGCATTTT
CASHWTGELGRSNQPQHF
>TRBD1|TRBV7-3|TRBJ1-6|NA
TGTGCCAGCAGCGCGACAGGGGATGGATCACCCCTCCACTTT
CASSATGDGSPLHF
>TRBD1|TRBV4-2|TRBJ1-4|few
TGTGCCAGCAGCCAGGGACAGACAAATGAAAAACTGTTTTTT
CASSQGQTNEKLFF
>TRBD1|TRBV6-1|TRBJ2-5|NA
TGTGCCAGCAGTGAAAGGGGGTACGGCAGGGGGCTGGGTGAGACCCAGTACTTC
CASSERGYGRGLGETQYF
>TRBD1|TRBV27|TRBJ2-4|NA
TGTGCCAGCAGTGGAGTACAGGGGAATGTGGCCAAAAACATTCAGTACTTC
CASSGVQGNVAKNIQYF